Shown below are 9 T cell receptor beta chains from a single sample sequenced in a study of blood T cell repertoires in COVID-19. The data were produced by immunoSEQ multiplex PCR, yet TCRdb's version contains in-frame clones alone and is incomplete. Of over 250,000 clones in the sample, roughly four fifths were seen once. Sequences were obtained from peripheral blood. These receptors originate from a woman aged 45-65 years who had recovered from COVID-19.

Points on this clone: This may arise from a read error, as a much more abundant clone is one base away. This rearrangement joins TRBV7-8 to TRBJ2-7; D remains unclear. Between the trimmed V and J ends, which lost 3 bases and 3 bases, there was a span of 6 bases. From germline, CDR1 is SGHVS and CDR2 FQNEAQ. The CDR3 covers 12 residues. CDR3 amino acids: CASSFGFYEQYF. DNA for the CDR3: TGTGCCAGCAGCTTCGGTTTCTACGAGCAGTACTTC.

V and J are TRBV28 and TRBJ1-1, with TRBD1 as a possible D gene (5 bases). Germline V lookup: CDR1 MDHEN, CDR2 SYDVKM. V was pared by 3 bases and J by 5 bases, with 16 bases between. This CDR3 region has 15 residues. The CDR3, as DNA: TGTGCCAGCAGTTTGGCAGGGAGGGGATTGACTGAAGCTTTCTTT. Protein sequence: CASSLAGRGLTEAFF.

V is TRBV2 and J is TRBJ2-2; 10 bases are shared with TRBD2. V dropped 6 bases and J dropped 0; count of bases not matched to a gene: 4. The CDR3 sequence is 16 residues long. The germline V gene encodes CDR1 SNHLY and CDR2 FYNNEI. The CDR3 coding sequence is TGTGCCAGCAGACCCCTAGCGGGGGCGAACACCGGGGAGCTGTTTTTT. Its protein is CASRPLAGANTGELFF.

This clone was observed a few times. This sequence joins TRBV4-3 and TRBJ1-5; 12 bases agree with TRBD1. Germline V gives CDR1 LGHNA, CDR2 YSLEER. This CDR3 region has 17 residues. With 0 bases clipped from V and 6 bases from J, the junction kept 6 bases outside the gene matches. Here the CDR3 reads CASSQDWGTGGIQPQHF. The CDR3 bases are TGCGCCAGCAGCCAAGATTGGGGGACAGGGGGCATTCAGCCCCAGCATTTT.

This clone was counted a few times. This chain joins TRBV4-3 and TRBJ2-1; 8 nucleotides align to TRBD2. The junction had 12 bases not matched to a gene; V was cut back by 1 base and J by 10 bases. The CDR3 runs 16 residues. In germline, CDR1 is LGHNA, CDR2 YSLEER. This chain's CDR3 is CASSQAAGTRALEQFF. Here the CDR3 DNA reads TGCGCCAGCAGCCAAGCGGCCGGGACTAGAGCTTTGGAGCAGTTCTTC.

The J gene is TRBJ1-5, the V gene TRBV5-1, with D perhaps TRBD1 (5 bases). CDR3 length equals 15 residues. Per the germline V gene, CDR1 is SGHRS and CDR2 is YFSETQ. With 0 bases removed from V and 7 bases from J, the gap between germline ends came to 14 bases. The CDR3 region has the DNA TGCGCCAGCAGCTTGGTTGGGGCGACTGGCCAGCCCCAGCATTTT. It codes for CASSLVGATGQPQHF.

J is TRBJ2-7 and V is TRBV7-8; D is ambiguous. With 3 bases removed from V and 2 bases from J, the gap between germline ends came to 2 bases. CDR3 size: 11 residues. The germline V gene encodes CDR1 SGHVS and CDR2 FQNEAQ. The CDR3 bases are TGTGCCAGCAGCTTCACCTACGAGCAGTACTTC. Protein sequence: CASSFTYEQYF.

In this sample, this clone turned up once. V usage is TRBV7-9 and J usage is TRBJ1-1; D is unresolved. CDR1 and CDR2 (germline): SEHNR, FQNEAQ (reference sequence). The germline V and J ends were trimmed by 6 bases and 3 bases, with 8 bases remaining between them. The CDR3 consists of 12 residues. The CDR3 DNA is TGTGCCAGCAGGTGGCAGGACACTGAAGCTTTCTTT. It codes for CASRWQDTEAFF.

V usage is TRBV5-4 and J usage is TRBJ2-7; 9 nucleotides agree with TRBD2. CDR3 length: 16 residues. With 4 bases clipped from V and 3 bases from J, the junction kept 11 bases outside the gene matches. Germline V gene sequence: CDR1 SGHNT, CDR2 YYREEE (reference sequence). CDR3 region: CASSRPGERGVYEQYF. CDR3 nucleotides: TGTGCCAGCAGCCGACCAGGGGAGCGGGGGGTCTACGAGCAGTACTTC.